Here is one T cell receptor beta chain with its context. Its specificity is unknown. The data were taken from a study of graft-versus-host responses after intestinal transplantation. Study-level findings and limits: Present in recipient marrow, GvH clones included some that appeared first in ileum or blood.

The protocol was immunoSEQ multiplex PCR, while the TCRdb copy is restricted to in-frame clones and leaves out a portion. The repertoire holds some 120,000 clones, with 90% as singletons. The CDR3 runs to 17 residues. V trimming: 0 bases; J trimming: 1 base; junction bases outside the gene matches: 8. The germline V gene has CDR1 SGDLS and CDR2 YYNGEE. The sequencing used unstimulated CD4+ T cells sorted from spleen or lymph node cells, collected before intestinal transplant. The rearrangement links TRBV9 to TRBJ1-1, with 8 bases that match TRBD1. This receptor was taken from a human donor who received an intestinal transplant. The CDR3 loop is CASSVGSRGPRNTEAFF. The CDR3 coding sequence is TGTGCCAGCAGCGTAGGGAGCAGGGGGCCACGGAACACTGAAGCTTTCTTT.